These 28 T cell receptor beta chains came from one sample sequenced in a study of cytomegalovirus exposure and HLA in healthy donors. Amplification used 60 Vbeta primers and 13 Jbeta primers. Some clones are missing from TCRdb's copy, which holds only in-frame ones; the method was immunoSEQ multiplex PCR. The sample records roughly 100,000 clones, roughly four fifths being singletons. The sequencing sample was made of PBMCs. All receptors derive from a man aged 40-49 years in good health and CMV-seronegative.

This clone came up a few times. The J gene is TRBJ2-1, the V gene TRBV9, with TRBD2 matching 8 bases. CDR3 length equals 15 residues. J gave up 3 bases and V 0 bases, and 2 bases lay outside the gene matches. CDR1 is SGDLS and CDR2 is YYNGEE in the germline V gene. The chain's CDR3 is CASSVGRGDYNEQFF. CDR3 nucleotides: TGTGCCAGCAGCGTAGGGCGGGGGGACTACAATGAGCAGTTCTTC. The entire variable domain, with the rest obtained from reference TRBV9 and TRBJ2-1, is as follows: DSGVTQTPKHLITATGQRVTLRCSPRSGDLSVYWYQQSLDQGLQFLIQYYNGEERAKGNILERFSAQQFPDLHSELNLSSLELGDSALYFCASSVGRGDYNEQFFGPGTRLTVL.

This sequence joins TRBV7-2 and TRBJ1-2; D may be TRBD1 (5 bases). Trimming pared 2 bases from V and 6 bases from J, leaving 10 bases between. CDR3 length equals 13 residues. The V gene's germline CDR1 is SGHTA and CDR2 FQGNSA. The CDR3, as DNA: TGTGCCAGCAGCTTATCCAGGGATGATGGCTACACCTTC. Amino acids: CASSLSRDDGYTF.

The V and J genes are TRBV6-4 and TRBJ2-6, with D perhaps matching TRBD2 (6 bases). Trimming cost V 4 bases and J 4 bases, with 17 bases left between them. The CDR3 sequence is 17 residues long. Germline loops: CDR1 MRHNA, CDR2 SNTAGT. CDR3 loop: CASSGDGRVGGANVLTF. CDR3 in DNA: TGTGCCAGCAGTGGAGACGGGAGAGTGGGCGGGGCCAACGTCCTGACTTTC.

The chain combines TRBV11-3 with TRBJ2-1, with 7 bases matching TRBD2. Trimming at V came to 5 bases and at J to 7 bases, leaving 11 bases not matched to a gene. The CDR3 loop spans 15 amino acids. Germline V lookup: CDR1 SGHNT, CDR2 YENEEA. The CDR3 DNA reads as TGTGCCAGCAGCCCGAGCGGGGCAGGTGGTAATGAGCAGTTCTTC. Its translation: CASSPSGAGGNEQFF.

The genes are TRBV13 and TRBJ2-7, with TRBD2 identical over 8 bases. This CDR3 is built from 14 residues. Germline values: CDR1 PRHDT, CDR2 FYEKMQ (reference sequence). Trimming removed 3 bases from V and 6 bases from J; junction bases left unmatched: 7. The CDR3: CASSFGREVGEQYF. The CDR3, as DNA: TGTGCCAGCAGCTTTGGGCGGGAGGTGGGCGAGCAGTACTTC.

There are a few counts of this clone. This chain joins TRBV6-5 and TRBJ2-2; 8 nucleotides agree with TRBD1. CDR1 is MNHEY and CDR2 is SVGAGI in the germline V gene. The CDR3 runs to 14 residues. V lost 7 bases to trimming and J lost 1 base; unmatched junction nucleotides: 2. The CDR3 sequence is CASTGQVNTGELFF. CDR3 bases: TGTGCCAGCACGGGACAGGTGAACACCGGGGAGCTGTTTTTT.

This chain joins TRBV18 and TRBJ2-7; D unclear. CDR1 is KGHSH and CDR2 is LQKENI in the germline V gene. The CDR3 spans 15 residues. The V end lost 2 bases, the J end lost 2 bases, and 13 bases lay between the germline ends. The CDR3: CASSPLSGITYEQYF. The CDR3 DNA is TGTGCCAGCTCACCATTGTCAGGAATAACCTACGAGCAGTACTTC.

This clone was picked up a small number of times. The J gene is TRBJ1-5, the V gene TRBV2; 8 bases match TRBD1. Trimming at V came to 7 bases and at J to 2 bases, leaving 7 bases not matched to a gene. The germline gives CDR1 SNHLY, CDR2 FYNNEI. The CDR3 length is 15 residues. CDR3 DNA sequence: TGTGCCAGCACCCGACAGGGGATAGGCAATCAGCCCCAGCATTTT. This encodes CASTRQGIGNQPQHF.

The rearrangement uses TRBV11-2 and TRBJ1-3, with unresolved D. The CDR3 covers 17 residues. Germline V gene lookup returns CDR1 SGHAT and CDR2 FQNNGV. V dropped 5 bases and J dropped 4 bases, with 21 bases sitting between them. The CDR3 here is CASSPPGGGSSGNTIYF. As DNA, the CDR3 is TGTGCCAGCAGCCCCCCCGGTGGCGGGTCGTCGGGAAACACCATATATTTT.

The J gene is TRBJ2-5, the V gene TRBV5-4, with 8 nucleotides matching TRBD2. V lost 9 bases and J lost 3; bases outside the gene matches: 4. Looked up from germline, CDR1 is SGHNT and CDR2 is YYREEE (reference sequence). This CDR3 is 12 amino acids long. Here the CDR3 reads CATQLAEETQYF. CDR3 nucleotide sequence: TGTGCCACCCAACTAGCGGAAGAGACCCAGTACTTC. The full variable domain, its missing parts supplied by reference TRBV5-4 and TRBJ2-5, is ETGVTQSPTHLIKTRGQQVTLRCSSQSGHNTVSWYQQALGQGPQFIFQYYREEENGRGNFPPRFSGLQFPNYSSELNVNALELDDSALYLCATQLAEETQYFGPGTRLLVL.

The CDR3 loop is CASSPSAGGPVNTGELFF. For the CDR3, the DNA is TGTGCCAGCTCACCATCGGCGGGAGGCCCCGTAAACACCGGGGAGCTGTTTTTT. V and J are TRBV18 and TRBJ2-2, with 8 bases fitting TRBD2. Trimming took 2 bases from V and 2 from J; bases not matched to a gene: 10. CDR3 size: 18 residues. Per germline, CDR1 KGHSH and CDR2 LQKENI.

The gene calls are TRBV28 and TRBJ1-1; the D is unclear. V was trimmed by 5 bases and J by 1 base, leaving 11 bases between them. The V gene's germline CDR1 is MDHEN and CDR2 SYDVKM. The CDR3 runs 14 residues. The CDR3 spells CASSPVGENTEAFF. In DNA, the CDR3 is TGTGCCAGCAGTCCCGTGGGAGAGAACACTGAAGCTTTCTTT.

V and J are TRBV10-2 and TRBJ1-1; perhaps TRBD1 as D (5 bases). There are 17 residues in the CDR3. Trimming cost V 2 bases and J 1 base, with 17 bases left between them. Germline V gene lookup returns CDR1 WSHSY and CDR2 SAAADI. CDR3 nucleotide sequence: TGCGCCAGCAGTGAGGATATTCTTGAGACAGCGAACACTGAAGCTTTCTTT. Amino acid sequence: CASSEDILETANTEAFF.

This chain connects TRBV5-1 to TRBJ2-5; TRBD2 is a possible D gene (5 bases). V was cut by 4 bases and J by 5 bases, with 18 bases left in between. The CDR3 is 15 residues long. Germline values: CDR1 SGHRS, CDR2 YFSETQ. CDR3 protein: CASSLGSGWRETQYF. CDR3 DNA: TGCGCCAGCAGCCTGGGTTCGGGGTGGAGGGAGACCCAGTACTTC.

This clone was observed a few times. This rearrangement joins TRBV2 to TRBJ2-7, with TRBD1 as a possible D gene (7 bases). Trimming removed 6 bases at V and 5 bases at J, with 11 bases between. This CDR3 is built from 12 residues. From germline, CDR1 is SNHLY and CDR2 FYNNEI. The CDR3 sequence is CASRRDRNEQYF. The CDR3 nucleotides are TGTGCCAGCAGGCGGGACAGAAACGAGCAGTACTTC.

Here the CDR3 reads CASSVGGSGANVLTF. CDR3 DNA sequence: TGTGCCAGCAGCGTCGGCGGGTCTGGGGCCAACGTCCTGACTTTC. This chain connects TRBV7-2 to TRBJ2-6, with a weak D call TRBD2 (5 bases). Germline CDR1 SGHTA, CDR2 FQGNSA. The CDR3 contains 15 residues. V was pared by 5 bases and J by 1 base, with 9 bases between.

This clone appeared a single time. The chain carries TRBV19 and TRBJ1-4; D is unclear. The V gene lost 6 bases and the J gene lost 4 bases, with 15 bases spanning the gap. The CDR3 is 15 amino acids. Germline V gene lookup returns CDR1 LNHDA and CDR2 SQIVND (reference sequence). The DNA of the CDR3 is TGTGCCAGTAGCATATCCCCGCGGAATAATGAAAAACTGTTTTTT. This sequence encodes CASSISPRNNEKLFF.

This clone was observed once. The chain has TRBV6-6 and TRBJ1-1; the D gene is possibly TRBD1 (6 bases). Germline lookup yields CDR1 MNHNY and CDR2 SVGAGI (reference sequence). The CDR3 loop spans 15 amino acids. With 5 bases removed from V and 1 base from J, the gap between germline ends came to 14 bases. The CDR3 is CASSNPDSQNTEAFF. The CDR3 nucleotides are TGTGCCAGCAGTAACCCGGACAGTCAGAACACTGAAGCTTTCTTT.

This clone showed up just a few times. The rearrangement joins TRBV18 to TRBJ2-5; D unclear. The CDR3 has 13 residues. V dropped 9 bases and J dropped 1 base, with 12 bases sitting between them. The germline V gene encodes CDR1 KGHSH and CDR2 LQKENI. Here the CDR3 reads CASSTDIQETQYF. Here the CDR3 DNA reads TGTGCCAGTTCCACAGACATCCAAGAGACCCAGTACTTC.

This chain connects TRBV19 to TRBJ2-5; D is ambiguous. The assigned J gene may be wrong: the sequence end matches TRBJ2-7 better. The CDR3 has 12 residues. Germline CDR1 reads LNHDA; CDR2 reads SQIVND (reference sequence). For the CDR3, the DNA is TGTGCCAGTAGTATAGGCGGCTACGAGCAGTACTTC. Translating gives CASSIGGYEQYF.

In its sample, this clone was seen a few times. The chain combines TRBV7-2 with TRBJ2-7; D is undetermined. Germline V gene lookup returns CDR1 SGHTA and CDR2 FQGNSA. The V gene lost 4 bases and the J gene lost 3 bases, with 4 bases spanning the gap. The CDR3 length is 11 residues. This CDR3 is CASSSFYEQYF. The CDR3 nucleotides are TGTGCCAGCAGCTCGTTCTACGAGCAGTACTTC.

The chain links TRBV18 to TRBJ2-7; D unresolved. The CDR3 is made up of 10 amino acids. The V end was cut by 6 bases, the J end by 5 bases, with 5 bases between. Germline loops: CDR1 KGHSH, CDR2 LQKENI. As DNA, the CDR3 is TGTGCCAGCTCGTCCGACGAGCAGTACTTC. As protein: CASSSDEQYF.

This chain uses TRBV9 with TRBJ1-1; possibly TRBD1 for D (6 bases). Trimming took off 0 bases at V and 5 bases at J, with 14 bases between the two ends. The CDR3 spans 15 residues. CDR1 and CDR2 (germline): SGDLS, YYNGEE. The CDR3 DNA sequence: TGTGCCAGCAGCGTAGCCCCAGGGGAGTGGACTGAAGCTTTCTTT. It yields the protein CASSVAPGEWTEAFF. The full variable domain, rest sourced from reference TRBV9 and TRBJ1-1, is DSGVTQTPKHLITATGQRVTLRCSPRSGDLSVYWYQQSLDQGLQFLIQYYNGEERAKGNILERFSAQQFPDLHSELNLSSLELGDSALYFCASSVAPGEWTEAFFGQGTRLTVV.

CDR3 bases: TGCGCCAGCAGCTCCACGGGACAGGGCTCCTACGAGCAGTACTTC. This codes for CASSSTGQGSYEQYF. This chain joins TRBV5-1 and TRBJ2-7; 9 bases fit TRBD1. V dropped 3 bases and J dropped 0; count of bases not matched to a gene: 4. The V gene's germline CDR1 is SGHRS and CDR2 YFSETQ. This CDR3 has 15 residues.

The chain is built from TRBV7-6 and TRBJ1-2; the match to TRBD1 covers 9 bases. Trimming cost V 3 bases and J 4 bases; bases outside gene matches: 3. The CDR3 runs to 14 residues. The germline V gene encodes CDR1 SGHVS and CDR2 FNYEAQ. The CDR3 protein is CASSLEDRGYGYTF. The CDR3 nucleotides read TGTGCCAGCAGCTTGGAGGACAGGGGCTATGGCTACACCTTC.

This sequence joins TRBV5-1 and TRBJ2-1; TRBD2 matches 9 bases. This CDR3 comprises 15 residues. CDR1 is SGHRS and CDR2 is YFSETQ in the germline V gene. J lost 8 bases, V lost 4 bases, and 10 bases had no gene match. In nucleotides, the CDR3 is TGCGCCAGCAGCCTAAAACCGACTAGCGGCGATGAGCAGTTCTTC. Translation: CASSLKPTSGDEQFF.

This clone was observed a handful of times. The chain links TRBV18 to TRBJ1-1; D possibly corresponds to TRBD1 (5 bases). CDR1 and CDR2 (germline): KGHSH, LQKENI. The CDR3 length is 13 residues. Deletions cut 4 bases from V and 0 bases from J, with 6 bases between. CDR3 loop: CASSRTLNTEAFF. The CDR3 DNA reads TGTGCCAGCTCACGGACATTGAACACTGAAGCTTTCTTT.

This chain joins TRBV6-6 and TRBJ2-7, with D possibly being TRBD1 (6 bases). Germline values: CDR1 MNHNY, CDR2 SVGAGI (reference sequence). There are 15 residues in the CDR3. Trimming pared 2 bases from V and 3 bases from J, leaving 14 bases between. CDR3 nucleotides: TGTGCCAGCAGTTACAAGGAACAACAGGGCTACGAGCAGTACTTC. It specifies CASSYKEQQGYEQYF.